This T cell receptor (beta chain) was sequenced in a study of blood T cells in healthy people across ages. Study findings and constraints: TCR beta diversity tracked closely with naive T cell percentage. With donor CMV status unknown, expanded clonotype changes were possibly confounded. Among long-lived donors, naive CD4+ cells were more numerous and diversity higher than in aged donors. Because sorting was not performed, PBMCs prevented conclusive naive versus antigen-experienced comparison.

PCR was performed a second time for about 7 to 12 cycles using a sample-barcoded 5' primer and a J-beta primer mix. TCRdb reprocessed the 5' RACE reads via MiXCR and lists one record per CDR3 protein. The table shows over 950,000 distinct CDR3 sequences, with approximately 38% occurring only once. Trimming pared 3 bases from V and 6 bases from J, leaving 11 bases between. This CDR3 is 13 amino acids long. Germline V gene lookup returns CDR1 LGHNA and CDR2 YSLEER. This clonotype was detected only a few times. Its specificity is not known. This sequence was found in a man aged 18 to 30 in good health. The specimen sequenced was blood. V usage is TRBV4-3 and J usage is TRBJ1-2; D uncertain. The CDR3 sequence is CASSQRRADGYTF. DNA of the CDR3: TGCGCCAGCAGCCAGCGCCGGGCGGATGGCTACACCTTC.